The 24 T cell receptor beta chains listed next were all sequenced from one sample in a study of spatial heterogeneity in lung cancer. Findings and caveats of the study: Tumor mutation count correlated with how many alpha and beta TCRs expanded intratumorally.

Described time point: sample taken at primary tumor resection. One entry per CDR3 protein results from TCRdb running MiXCR on the 5' RACE reads. This sample has thousands of distinct CDR3 sequences; 14% occur once, and the top ten carry 9%. These TCRs' antigens remain unknown. The specimen comprised lung tumor tissue, sampled at surgery. The receptors stem from a female donor with early-stage non-small cell lung cancer.

This clonotype was counted at least ten times. The chain recombines TRBV20-1 with TRBJ1-1; 11 nucleotides line up with TRBD1. Germline CDR1 and CDR2: DFQATT and SNEGSKA (reference sequence). V dropped 6 bases and J dropped 4; count of bases not matched to a gene: 13. The CDR3 loop spans 16 amino acids. CDR3 DNA: TGCAGTGCGAAAAGGACAGGGGGCATAGGGGGCACTGAAGCTTTCTTT. This encodes CSAKRTGGIGGTEAFF.

The sample holds many counts of this clonotype. This rearrangement joins TRBV7-3 to TRBJ1-4, with 9 bases lining up with TRBD1. This CDR3 contains 16 residues. V lost 0 bases and J lost 10; bases outside the gene matches: 9. Per the germline V gene, CDR1 is SGHTA and CDR2 is FQGTGA. Written as DNA, the CDR3 is TGTGCCAGCAGCTTAACGGGCACAGGGGGCGGAGGAAAACTGTTTTTT. Translating it yields CASSLTGTGGGGKLFF.

By share, this clonotype ranks as medium-sized. This chain connects TRBV7-2 to TRBJ2-3; 7 bases line up with TRBD2. After removal of 5 bases from V and 0 bases from J, the junction contained 8 bases not matched to a gene. Per germline, CDR1 SGHTA and CDR2 FQGNSA. There are 16 residues in the CDR3. This chain's CDR3 is CASSRGWRGSTDTQYF. The CDR3 DNA sequence: TGTGCCAGCAGCCGCGGCTGGCGGGGGAGCACAGATACGCAGTATTTT.

Many counts were recorded for this clonotype. The rearrangement joins TRBV30 to TRBJ1-6, with D possibly matching TRBD1 (5 bases). The V and J ends lost 5 bases and 7 bases respectively, with 9 bases between them. Germline CDR1 GTSNPN, CDR2 SVGIG (reference sequence). This CDR3 spans 12 amino acids. CDR3 loop: CAWWDLNSPLHF. CDR3 bases: TGTGCCTGGTGGGACCTCAATTCACCCCTCCACTTT.

Many counts were recorded for this clonotype. The V and J genes are TRBV18 and TRBJ2-7; no clear D. Germline-derived CDR1 and CDR2 are KGHSH and LQKENI. V was pared by 5 bases and J by 4 bases, with 9 bases between. This CDR3 is 12 amino acids long. The CDR3 DNA reads TGTGCCAGCTCAGGGCCGGAGTACGAGCAGTACTTC. Encoded protein: CASSGPEYEQYF.

This clonotype is deemed medium-sized. This chain uses TRBV7-3 with TRBJ1-2; 7 nucleotides agree with TRBD1. This CDR3 has 13 residues. In germline, CDR1 is SGHTA, CDR2 FQGTGA. V lost 5 bases to trimming and J lost 6 bases; unmatched junction nucleotides: 6. The CDR3 DNA reads TGTGCCAGCAGCCAACCAGGACAGGATGGCTACACCTTC. Its protein is CASSQPGQDGYTF.

This clonotype is categorized as medium-sized. V gene TRBV5-4 combines with J gene TRBJ1-2; D is uncertain. The V and J ends lost 0 bases and 4 bases respectively, with 13 bases between them. The germline V gene has CDR1 SGHNT and CDR2 YYREEE (reference sequence). The CDR3 has 15 amino acids. The CDR3 here is CASSLGTQIRYGYTF. The CDR3 bases are TGTGCCAGCAGCTTGGGGACTCAAATCCGCTATGGCTACACCTTC.

The genes are TRBV3-1 and TRBJ1-1; no definite D call. V lost 6 bases, J lost 5 bases, and 16 bases lay in between. The CDR3 is 14 amino acids. CDR1 LGHDT and CDR2 YNNKEL come from the germline V gene (reference sequence). The CDR3 bases are TGTGCCAGCAGTCTCGCCGAGAAGGGAACTGAAGCTTTCTTT. Residues: CASSLAEKGTEAFF.

This chain links TRBV2 with TRBJ1-4; D uncertain. Germline V gene lookup returns CDR1 SNHLY and CDR2 FYNNEI. Trimming took off 2 bases at V and 5 bases at J, with 9 bases between the two ends. CDR3 length: 14 residues. The CDR3 protein is CASSEPRPNEKLFF. CDR3 nucleotide sequence: TGTGCCAGCAGTGAACCCAGGCCCAATGAAAAACTGTTTTTT. Filled out from reference TRBV2 and TRBJ1-4, the complete variable domain reads EPEVTQTPSHQVTQMGQEVILRCVPISNHLYFYWYRQILGQKVEFLVSFYNNEISEKSEIFDDQFSVERPDGSNFTLKIRSTKLEDSAMYFCASSEPRPNEKLFFGSGTQLSVL.

This clonotype rates as medium-sized. The J gene is TRBJ2-7, the V gene TRBV7-2; no firm D call. The V gene's germline CDR1 is SGHTA and CDR2 FQGNSA. V was pared by 5 bases and J by 6 bases, with 17 bases between. CDR3 size: 14 residues. Here the CDR3 DNA reads TGTGCCAGCAGCATCACCTACGGGTCGACCGAGCAGTACTTC. It codes for CASSITYGSTEQYF. Using reference TRBV7-2 and TRBJ2-7 for the parts outside the CDR3, the full variable domain is GAGVSQSPSNKVTEKGKDVELRCDPISGHTALYWYRQSLGQGLEFLIYFQGNSAPDKSGLPSDRFSAERTGGSVSTLTIQRTQQEDSAVYLCASSITYGSTEQYFGPGTRLTVT.

This sequence joins TRBV7-9 and TRBJ2-5, with D unclear. V lost 4 bases to trimming and J lost 1 base, with 7 bases between them. The CDR3 has 13 residues. Germline CDR1 reads SEHNR; CDR2 reads FQNEAQ (reference sequence). CDR3 region: CASSWPAQETQYF. CDR3 DNA sequence: TGTGCCAGCAGCTGGCCTGCCCAAGAGACCCAGTACTTC.

This chain uses TRBV29-1 with TRBJ1-5; 9 positions match TRBD1. V lost 7 bases to trimming and J lost 7 bases; unmatched junction nucleotides: 8. The CDR3 has 13 amino acids. Germline V gene data show CDR1 as SQVTM and CDR2 as ANQGSEA. CDR3 in DNA: TGCAGCGCCCGGACAGGGGTGGACCAGCCCCAGCATTTT. It encodes CSARTGVDQPQHF. Full variable domain (outside the CDR3, taken from reference TRBV29-1 and TRBJ1-5): SAVISQKPSRDICQRGTSLTIQCQVDSQVTMMFWYRQQPGQSLTLIATANQGSEATYESGFVIDKFPISRPNLTFSTLTVSNMSPEDSSIYLCSARTGVDQPQHFGDGTRLSIL.

This clonotype showed up many times. The chain recombines TRBV7-9 with TRBJ2-7, with D possibly matching TRBD2 (7 bases). Germline CDR1 SEHNR, CDR2 FQNEAQ (reference sequence). Trimming took 2 bases from V and 6 from J, leaving 11 bases between them. This CDR3 contains 13 residues. The CDR3: CASSLTGGLEQYF. The CDR3 DNA sequence: TGTGCCAGCAGCTTAACGGGGGGCCTCGAGCAGTACTTC.

The rearrangement links TRBV18 to TRBJ1-1; D call uncertain. The CDR3 is 15 amino acids. Trimming removed 8 bases at V and 3 bases at J, with 19 bases between. Germline-derived CDR1 and CDR2 are KGHSH and LQKENI. CDR3: CASAGLGGMDTEAFF. The CDR3 coding sequence is TGTGCCAGCGCTGGACTGGGAGGGATGGACACTGAAGCTTTCTTT.

This clonotype was observed many times. The rearrangement uses TRBV7-2 and TRBJ2-7; D not resolved. There are 14 residues in the CDR3. Per the germline V gene, CDR1 is SGHTA and CDR2 is FQGNSA. Trimming shortened V by 1 base and J by 0 bases, and 7 bases separated the two germline ends. The CDR3 sequence: CASSLGYFSYEQYF. CDR3 bases: TGTGCCAGCAGCTTAGGGTATTTCTCCTACGAGCAGTACTTC.

This clonotype was picked up many times. This chain links TRBV14 with TRBJ1-1; D remains unclear. The CDR3 sequence is 12 residues long. Germline CDR1 is SGHDN and CDR2 is FVKESK. Deletions cut 1 base from V and 11 bases from J, with 11 bases between. The CDR3 sequence is CASSQAAGKAFF. In DNA, the CDR3 is TGTGCCAGCAGCCAAGCGGCGGGGAAGGCTTTCTTT.

This clonotype was seen at least ten times. The rearrangement joins TRBV7-9 to TRBJ2-4; 7 bases match TRBD1. In germline, CDR1 is SEHNR, CDR2 FQNEAQ (reference sequence). The CDR3 is 17 amino acids. The ends lost 0 bases at V and 0 bases at J; junction bases unmatched: 5. The chain's CDR3 is CASSLAGDSLAKNIQYF. The CDR3 DNA is TGTGCCAGCAGCTTAGCGGGGGACAGTCTAGCCAAAAACATTCAGTACTTC.

The chain employs TRBV4-1 and TRBJ1-6, with D tentatively TRBD1 (5 bases). V lost 4 bases and J 6 bases, leaving 16 bases between the germline ends. Germline loops: CDR1 MGHRA, CDR2 YSYEKL. The CDR3 spans 16 residues. CDR3 sequence (DNA): TGCGCCAGCAGCCGAGTCCAGGGTTTGGGTAATTCACCCCTCCACTTT. This gives the protein CASSRVQGLGNSPLHF.

By sample share, this clonotype is medium-sized. The chain combines TRBV20-1 with TRBJ2-3, with TRBD2 matching 7 bases. Unmatched junction bases numbered 12, after V lost 6 bases and J lost 6 bases. The CDR3 covers 14 residues. CDR1 is DFQATT and CDR2 is SNEGSKA in the germline V gene (reference sequence). CDR3 DNA sequence: TGCAGTGCCCAGCCCAGGACTAGTGGTGATACGCAGTATTTT. Its protein is CSAQPRTSGDTQYF.

This clonotype occurred many times. V gene TRBV7-9 combines with J gene TRBJ1-5, with D possibly being TRBD1 (6 bases). The V gene's germline CDR1 is SEHNR and CDR2 FQNEAQ (reference sequence). The CDR3 consists of 14 residues. Trimming stripped 3 bases from V and 4 bases from J, with 10 bases between. CDR3 loop: CASSLTGLNQPQHF. Written as DNA, the CDR3 is TGTGCCAGCAGCTTGACAGGTTTAAATCAGCCCCAGCATTTT.

This clonotype is judged medium-sized. The chain carries TRBV10-3 and TRBJ1-1; D is perhaps TRBD1 (6 bases). CDR1 is ENHRY and CDR2 is SYGVKD in the germline V gene. Between the trimmed V and J ends, which lost 3 bases and 9 bases, there was a span of 20 bases. This CDR3 is 15 amino acids long. The DNA for the CDR3 is TGTGCCATCAGTGATGGGCTTACAGGGAGAGGGAAAGCTTTCTTT. This codes for CAISDGLTGRGKAFF.

This clonotype is deemed medium-sized. The chain combines TRBV5-1 with TRBJ2-3; no clear D gene. V was trimmed by 0 bases and J by 5 bases, leaving 19 bases between them. Germline CDR1 reads SGHRS; CDR2 reads YFSETQ. CDR3 length: 17 amino acids. CDR3 amino acids: CASSLAAAMVGLDTQYF. For the CDR3, the DNA is TGCGCCAGCAGCTTGGCCGCTGCCATGGTCGGTCTAGATACGCAGTATTTT. The full variable domain, in which reference TRBV5-1 and TRBJ2-3 provide the parts outside the CDR3, is KAGVTQTPRYLIKTRGQQVTLSCSPISGHRSVSWYQQTPGQGLQFLFEYFSETQRNKGNFPGRFSGRQFSNSRSEMNVSTLELGDSALYLCASSLAAAMVGLDTQYFGPGTRLTVL.

This clonotype has a count of ten or more. The rearrangement joins TRBV20-1 to TRBJ2-7; the D gene is possibly TRBD2 (6 bases). Germline lookup yields CDR1 DFQATT and CDR2 SNEGSKA (reference sequence). There are 14 residues in the CDR3. Deletions cut 3 bases from V and 4 bases from J, with 16 bases between. CDR3 coding DNA: TGCAGTGCTAGTTCGGGTTGGGGGGTTTACGAGCAGTACTTC. This sequence encodes CSASSGWGVYEQYF.

This clonotype was counted ten times or more. The chain combines TRBV9 with TRBJ2-7; D may be TRBD1 (5 bases). The CDR3 covers 15 residues. The germline V and J ends were trimmed by 0 bases and 2 bases, with 12 bases remaining between them. Germline CDR1 is SGDLS and CDR2 is YYNGEE. The CDR3 sequence is CASSVDPGRAYEQYF. CDR3 sequence (DNA): TGTGCCAGCAGCGTAGACCCGGGCAGGGCCTACGAGCAGTACTTC.